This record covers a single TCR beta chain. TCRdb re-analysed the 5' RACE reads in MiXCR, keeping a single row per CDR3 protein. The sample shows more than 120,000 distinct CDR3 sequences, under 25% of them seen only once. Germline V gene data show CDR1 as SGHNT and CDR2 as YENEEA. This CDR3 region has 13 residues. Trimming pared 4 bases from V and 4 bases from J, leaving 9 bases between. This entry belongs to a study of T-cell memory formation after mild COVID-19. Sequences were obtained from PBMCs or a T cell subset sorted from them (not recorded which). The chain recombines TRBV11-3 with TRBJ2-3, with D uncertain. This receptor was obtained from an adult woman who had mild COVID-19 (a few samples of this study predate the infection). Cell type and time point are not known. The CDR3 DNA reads TGTGCCAGCAGCTCTAACTGGGCAGATACGCAGTATTTT. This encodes CASSSNWADTQYF.